This T cell receptor beta chain is from a study of blood T cell repertoires in COVID-19. Study summary: Both acute and convalescent COVID-19 samples were obtained from the United States, Italy and Spain. T cells, B-cell-depleted T cells, or PBMCs provided the cDNA or gDNA that served as material.

In the study's own analysis: The assay estimated nucleated cells by amplifying reference gene primers. Only in-frame clones appear in the TCRdb table, and some are missing; sequencing was by immunoSEQ multiplex PCR. The D gene and trimming were derived from the DNA, and the V and J assignments and clone size from that table. The sample lists under 350,000 clones, around 88% occurring once. Input material: peripheral blood. This TCR was sampled from a man aged 35-49 years with acute or convalescent COVID-19.

CDR3 residues: CASSQDALRGAFEDGYTF. The CDR3 DNA sequence: TGTGCCAGCAGCCAAGATGCATTGCGTGGGGCTTTTGAAGATGGCTACACCTTC. The chain carries TRBV4-2 and TRBJ1-2, with a weak D call TRBD1 (5 bases). Trimming removed 0 bases at V and 6 bases at J, with 23 bases between. The CDR3 consists of 18 residues. Germline CDR1 LGHNA, CDR2 YNFKEQ.